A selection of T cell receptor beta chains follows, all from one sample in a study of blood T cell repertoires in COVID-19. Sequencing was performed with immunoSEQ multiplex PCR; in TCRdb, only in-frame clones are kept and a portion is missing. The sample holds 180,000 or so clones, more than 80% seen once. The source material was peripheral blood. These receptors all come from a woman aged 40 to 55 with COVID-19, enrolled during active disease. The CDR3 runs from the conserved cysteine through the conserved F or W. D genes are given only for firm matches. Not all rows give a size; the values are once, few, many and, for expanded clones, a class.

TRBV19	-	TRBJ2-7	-	CASSSFSGTYEQYF	TGTGCCAGTAGTAGCTTTTCGGGAACCTACGAGCAGTACTTC
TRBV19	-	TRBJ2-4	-	CASGLIQYF	TGTGCCAGTGGGCTCATTCAGTACTTC
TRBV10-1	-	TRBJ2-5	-	CASSKSVQETQYF	TGCGCCAGCAGTAAGAGCGTACAAGAGACCCAGTACTTC
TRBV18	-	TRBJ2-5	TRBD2	CASSPLAGGQETQYF	TGTGCCAGCTCACCTCTAGCGGGGGGCCAGGAGACCCAGTACTTC
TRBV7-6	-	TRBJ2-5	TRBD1	CASNPTGLTETQYF	TGTGCCAGCAACCCGACAGGGCTCACAGAGACCCAGTACTTC
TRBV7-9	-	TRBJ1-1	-	CASSLDRSNTEAFF	TGTGCCAGCAGCTTAGACAGGTCGAACACTGAAGCTTTCTTT
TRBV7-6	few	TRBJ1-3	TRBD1	CASSSLTGRSNTIYF	TGTGCCAGCAGCTCCCTGACAGGGAGGTCAAACACCATATATTTT
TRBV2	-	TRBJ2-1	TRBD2	CASSEGAGGPYEQFF	TGTGCCAGCAGTGAGGGAGCGGGAGGGCCCTATGAGCAGTTCTTC
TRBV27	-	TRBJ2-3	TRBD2	CASSIDARRGAVSDTQYF	TGTGCCAGCAGCATTGACGCTAGGCGGGGGGCCGTGTCAGATACGCAGTATTTT
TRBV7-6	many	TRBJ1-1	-	CASSLAGYGTEAFF	TGTGCCAGCAGCTTAGCCGGGTACGGCACTGAAGCTTTCTTT
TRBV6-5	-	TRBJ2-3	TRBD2	CASSYSAAGDGTQYF	TGTGCCAGCAGTTACTCGGCGGCGGGGGATGGTACGCAGTATTTT
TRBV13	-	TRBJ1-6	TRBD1	CASSLFQGADSPLHF	TGTGCCAGCAGCTTGTTTCAGGGGGCGGATTCACCCCTCCACTTT
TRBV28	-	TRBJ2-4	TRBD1	CASSSSRLRTGQNIQYF	TGTGCCAGCAGCTCCTCCCGGCTCAGGACAGGGCAAAACATTCAGTACTTC
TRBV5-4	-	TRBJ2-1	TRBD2	CASSLGVVAGVDEQFF	TGTGCCAGCAGCTTAGGGGTAGTAGCGGGAGTAGATGAGCAGTTCTTC
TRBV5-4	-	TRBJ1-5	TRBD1	CASSWRQGGNQPQHF	TGTGCCAGCAGCTGGAGACAGGGTGGCAATCAGCCCCAGCATTTT
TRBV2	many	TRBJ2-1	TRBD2	CASHRTSGNNEQFF	TGTGCCAGCCATCGGACTAGCGGGAACAATGAGCAGTTCTTC
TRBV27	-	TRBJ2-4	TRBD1	CASSPDRAGYIQYF	TGTGCCAGCAGTCCAGACAGGGCCGGATACATTCAGTACTTC
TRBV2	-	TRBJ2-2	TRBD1	CASSGGTGELFF	TGTGCCAGCTCAGGGGGCACCGGGGAGCTGTTTTTT
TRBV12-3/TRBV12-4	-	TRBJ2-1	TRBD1	CASTAGTGTFF	TGTGCCAGCACCGCGGGGACAGGAACGTTCTTC
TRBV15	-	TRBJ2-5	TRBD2	CATSRVGLGTSGVTETQYF	TGTGCCACCAGCAGAGTTGGCTTAGGGACTAGCGGGGTTACCGAGACCCAGTACTTC
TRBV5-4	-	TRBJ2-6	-	CASSLVKPGANVLTF	TGTGCCAGCAGCTTGGTTAAGCCGGGGGCCAACGTCCTGACTTTC
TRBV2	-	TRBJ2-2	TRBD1	CASSTTGTANAGELFF	TGTGCCAGCTCTACCACCGGGACAGCGAATGCCGGGGAGCTGTTTTTT
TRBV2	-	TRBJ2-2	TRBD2	CASSGGTSGLGGELFF	TGTGCCAGCAGTGGGGGGACTAGCGGCCTCGGCGGGGAGCTGTTTTTT
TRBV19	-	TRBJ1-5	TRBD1	CASSRGQERNQPQHF	TGTGCCAGTAGCCGCGGACAGGAGCGCAATCAGCCCCAGCATTTT
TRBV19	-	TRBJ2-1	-	CASRAARQDNEQFF	TGTGCCAGTAGGGCAGCCCGACAGGACAATGAGCAGTTCTTC
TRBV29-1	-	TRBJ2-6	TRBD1	CSVEDRDRTLDGANVLTF	TGCAGCGTTGAAGATAGGGACAGGACCCTCGATGGGGCCAACGTCCTGACTTTC
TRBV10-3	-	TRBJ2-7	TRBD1	CAVASQGAYEQYF	TGTGCCGTAGCATCACAGGGGGCCTACGAGCAGTACTTC
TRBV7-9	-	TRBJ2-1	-	CASSRHETSFNEQFF	TGTGCCAGCAGCCGTCACGAGACTAGTTTCAATGAGCAGTTCTTC
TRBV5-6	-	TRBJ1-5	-	CASSAGLSNQPQHF	TGTGCCAGCAGCGCAGGTTTGAGCAATCAGCCCCAGCATTTT
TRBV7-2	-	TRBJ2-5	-	CASLRVGETQYF	TGTGCCAGTCTCAGGGTCGGGGAGACCCAGTACTTC